What follows are 18 T cell receptor beta chains derived from one specimen sequenced in a study of somatic mutations in cytotoxic T cells in rheumatoid arthritis (dated by TCRdb to about 2017). The library relied on the immunoSEQ multiplex PCR assay. The table was pulled from immuneACCESS by TCRdb, which kept in-frame rearrangements only. Such tables lose some clones; where checked, under half of the loss comes from unresolved V genes, and the rest has no known cause. Within this sample are just over 15,000 clones, with about 81% of them counted one time only. The top ten clones comprise 13% to 15% of the sample. The sample was CD8+ T cells sorted from blood. These receptors were collected from an adult with rheumatoid arthritis.

The chain carries TRBV27 and TRBJ2-1, with TRBD1 matching 11 bases. Losses at the gene ends were 5 bases for V and 4 bases for J; bases not matched to a gene: 7. Germline CDR1 is MNHEY and CDR2 is SMNVEV (reference sequence). The CDR3 contains 16 residues. The chain's CDR3 is CASSPGQGAGYNEQFF. The CDR3 DNA follows: TGTGCCAGCAGTCCCGGACAGGGGGCAGGATACAATGAGCAGTTCTTC.

There are a few counts of this clone. The chain uses TRBV10-1 and TRBJ1-5; D not resolved. CDR1 is WNHNN, CDR2 SYGVQD, per germline (reference sequence). This CDR3 is built from 12 residues. With 8 bases removed from V and 4 bases from J, the gap between germline ends came to 9 bases. CDR3 protein: CASGQVNQPQHF. CDR3 DNA sequence: TGCGCCAGCGGGCAGGTTAATCAGCCCCAGCATTTT.

This chain uses TRBV6-4 with TRBJ2-3; TRBD2 matches at 10 bases. The length of the CDR3 is 15 residues. V was clipped by 6 bases and J by 2 bases; unmatched bases: 5. Per the germline V gene, CDR1 is MRHNA and CDR2 is SNTAGT. CDR3 nucleotides: TGTGCCAGCAGCAAACTAGCGGGATCCACAGATACGCAGTATTTT. Translated, it gives CASSKLAGSTDTQYF.

This clone was seen a handful of times. CDR3 sequence: CALTGAGELFF. Here the CDR3 DNA reads TGTGCCTTGACTGGAGCCGGGGAGCTGTTTTTT. This chain uses TRBV30 with TRBJ2-2, with D hard to call. CDR3 length equals 11 residues. From germline, CDR1 is GTSNPN and CDR2 SVGIG (reference sequence). V lost 7 bases, J lost 6 bases, and 9 bases lay in between.

In this sample, this clone turned up once. V gene TRBV5-1 combines with J gene TRBJ2-7, with TRBD2 identical over 7 bases. The CDR3 contains 14 residues. Looked up from germline, CDR1 is SGHRS and CDR2 is YFSETQ. Trimming removed 3 bases from V and 3 bases from J; junction bases left unmatched: 6. Written as DNA, the CDR3 is TGCGCCAGCAGCTCCGGGACTACTATCTACGAGCAGTACTTC. Translating gives CASSSGTTIYEQYF.

The chain recombines TRBV27 with TRBJ2-2; possibly TRBD2 for D (6 bases). Germline lookup yields CDR1 MNHEY and CDR2 SMNVEV (reference sequence). V gave up 4 bases and J gave up 0 bases, with 15 bases separating them. CDR3 size: 17 residues. Here the CDR3 reads CASSSGEQRANTGELFF. CDR3 coding DNA: TGTGCCAGCAGTTCCGGGGAACAGCGGGCGAACACCGGGGAGCTGTTTTTT.

This chain links TRBV4-1 with TRBJ2-3, with 10 nucleotides matching TRBD2. This CDR3 comprises 15 residues. In germline, CDR1 is MGHRA, CDR2 YSYEKL. Trimming at V came to 3 bases and at J to 8 bases, leaving 8 bases not matched to a gene. The CDR3 DNA reads as TGCGCCAGCAGCCAGGCCCCGTTAGCGGGAGGTACGCAGTATTTT. Its translation is CASSQAPLAGGTQYF.

The gene calls are TRBV19 and TRBJ1-1, with D possibly TRBD1 on 6 matching bases. The CDR3 sequence is 12 residues long. CDR1 LNHDA and CDR2 SQIVND come from the germline V gene (reference sequence). V was pared by 8 bases and J by 6 bases, with 13 bases between. The CDR3 here is CASAKGGPEAFF. The DNA for the CDR3 is TGTGCCAGTGCAAAGGGGGGCCCTGAAGCTTTCTTT.

The chain is built from TRBV10-2 and TRBJ2-5; a weak D match, TRBD2 (6 bases). The germline V gene encodes CDR1 WSHSY and CDR2 SAAADI. The CDR3 contains 14 residues. V was pared by 1 base and J by 1 base, with 7 bases between. CDR3 residues: CASSEWRGQETQYF. The CDR3 DNA follows: TGCGCCAGCAGTGAGTGGCGGGGCCAAGAGACCCAGTACTTC.

The chain uses TRBV7-2 and TRBJ1-2; no definite D call. V lost 1 base, J lost 2 bases, and 8 bases lay in between. The CDR3 is 14 amino acids. Germline CDR1 and CDR2: SGHTA and FQGNSA. The CDR3 DNA reads as TGTGCCAGCAGCTTAGACTCCCTCAACTATGGCTACACCTTC. Its protein is CASSLDSLNYGYTF.

The chain has TRBV5-1 and TRBJ1-1; 10 bases fit TRBD1. J was trimmed by 3 bases and V by 3 bases; bases with no gene match: 8. CDR3 length equals 16 residues. CDR1 and CDR2 (germline): SGHRS, YFSETQ. In DNA, the CDR3 is TGCGCCAGCAGCTCCGGACAGGGGGTCGGGGACACTGAAGCTTTCTTT. Its translation is CASSSGQGVGDTEAFF.

In this sample, this clone turned up once. The chain carries TRBV7-9 and TRBJ2-2; D uncertain. The CDR3 runs 12 residues. Trimming removed 7 bases at V and 6 bases at J, with 9 bases between. Germline V CDR1 and CDR2: SEHNR, FQNEAQ (reference sequence). The CDR3 here is CASKDGPGELFF. The CDR3 nucleotides are TGTGCCAGCAAGGATGGGCCCGGGGAGCTGTTTTTT.

This clone is labeled medium-sized. The chain has TRBV5-8 and TRBJ1-1; TRBD1 aligns across 7 bases. This CDR3 spans 13 amino acids. J gave up 1 base and V 4 bases, and 1 base lay outside the gene matches. Germline assignment: CDR1 SGHTS and CDR2 YDEGEE. CDR3 nucleotide sequence: TGTGCCAGCAGCGACAGGGCGAACACTGAAGCTTTCTTT. Its translation is CASSDRANTEAFF. The full variable domain, with the rest looked up from reference TRBV5-8 and TRBJ1-1, is EAGVTQSPTHLIKTRGQQATLRCSPISGHTSVYWYQQALGLGLQFLLWYDEGEERNRGNFPPRFSGRQFPNYSSELNVNALELEDSALYLCASSDRANTEAFFGQGTRLTVV.

J is TRBJ2-7 and V is TRBV4-1, with TRBD2 identical over 9 bases. Germline CDR1 is MGHRA and CDR2 is YSYEKL. CDR3 size: 17 residues. After removal of 4 bases from V and 1 base from J, the junction contained 11 bases not matched to a gene. CDR3 region: CASSRLSGSHLSYEQYF. CDR3 bases: TGCGCCAGCAGCCGCCTTAGCGGGAGCCACCTTTCCTACGAGCAGTACTTC.

This chain joins TRBV27 and TRBJ2-3, with TRBD2 matching over 12 bases. The CDR3 consists of 16 residues. V trimming: 5 bases; J trimming: 2 bases; junction bases outside the gene matches: 5. Germline CDR1 is MNHEY and CDR2 is SMNVEV (reference sequence). The CDR3 reads CASSPRTSGITDTQYF. The CDR3 nucleotides are TGTGCCAGCAGTCCGCGGACTAGCGGGATCACAGATACGCAGTATTTT.

The rearrangement uses TRBV19 and TRBJ2-1, with TRBD2 matching over 11 bases. Losses at the gene ends were 6 bases for V and 4 bases for J; bases not matched to a gene: 5. Germline-derived CDR1 and CDR2 are LNHDA and SQIVND (reference sequence). This CDR3 comprises 15 residues. The CDR3 protein is CASRLTSGTYNEQFF. CDR3 in DNA: TGTGCCAGTAGGCTGACTAGCGGGACGTACAATGAGCAGTTCTTC. Drawing the rest from reference TRBV19 and TRBJ2-1, the complete variable domain is DGGITQSPKYLFRKEGQNVTLSCEQNLNHDAMYWYRQDPGQGLRLIYYSQIVNDFQKGDIAEGYSVSREKKESFPLTVTSAQKNPTAFYLCASRLTSGTYNEQFFGPGTRLTVL.

The V and J genes are TRBV10-3 and TRBJ2-7, with 7 positions matching TRBD1. Germline CDR1 and CDR2: ENHRY and SYGVKD. The CDR3 runs to 14 residues. The V gene end was trimmed by 6 bases and the J gene end by 1 base; junction bases not matched to a gene: 6. CDR3 amino acids: CAIRSDRESYEQYF. Here the CDR3 DNA reads TGTGCCATCAGGTCTGACAGGGAGTCCTACGAGCAGTACTTC.

This chain joins TRBV7-2 and TRBJ1-4, with a possible D match to TRBD1 (5 bases). The CDR3 length is 13 residues. V was trimmed by 6 bases and J by 8 bases, leaving 13 bases between them. CDR1 and CDR2 from the germline V gene are SGHTA and FQGNSA. The CDR3 coding sequence is TGTGCCAGCAGGGGACGGATTGGGGAAAAACTGTTTTTT. This gives the protein CASRGRIGEKLFF.